Each of the 20 T cell receptor beta chains below was sequenced from the same sample in a study of vaccination and CD4 T cells after COVID-19. Stated treatment: roughly 11-day PBMC culture with coronavirus spike peptide pools or control peptides (ViraFEST assay). Collection of the unexposed donor's CD4+ T cells took place before the COVID-19 pandemic (2011-2018). Their antigen targets remain unknown. With the Oncomine TCR Beta short-read assay, DNA from cultured CD4+ T cells was sequenced. In this case, cultured CD4+ T cells provided the extracted genomic DNA. One entry per CDR3 protein, called by TCRdb with MiXCR from the PCR reads. The table records 9,500 or so distinct CDR3 sequences, under 30% of them present only once. Sequencing was done on a sample of CD4+ T cells from blood, cultured in vitro. These receptors originate from a human donor in good health.

This clonotype has more than one count but fewer than ten. The CDR3: CASSRIMGQETQYF. For the CDR3, the DNA is TGTGCCAGCAGCCGGATCATGGGACAAGAGACCCAGTACTTC. The chain joins TRBV6-1 to TRBJ2-5; D ambiguous. With 6 bases removed from V and 2 bases from J, the gap between germline ends came to 13 bases. The CDR3 runs to 14 residues. Germline V gives CDR1 MNHNS, CDR2 SASEGT.

V and J are TRBV28 and TRBJ1-1, with D possibly being TRBD1 (5 bases). Germline V gene lookup returns CDR1 MDHEN and CDR2 SYDVKM. V was shortened by 5 bases and J by 0 bases, with 13 bases between the two germline ends. The CDR3 runs to 15 residues. This chain's CDR3 is CASSGGSGMNTEAFF. CDR3 nucleotides: TGTGCCAGCAGTGGGGGGTCGGGGATGAACACTGAAGCTTTCTTT.

The rearrangement uses TRBV19 and TRBJ2-7, with TRBD1 matching over 7 bases. Trimming at V came to 5 bases and at J to 7 bases, leaving 11 bases not matched to a gene. Per the germline V gene, CDR1 is LNHDA and CDR2 is SQIVND (reference sequence). The CDR3 extends over 14 amino acids. CDR3 in DNA: TGTGCCAGTAGTCCCTCGGGACAGCAGTCGGAGCAGTACTTC. Translated, it gives CASSPSGQQSEQYF.

V is TRBV30 and J is TRBJ2-1; 7 bases line up with TRBD1. The trim removed 5 bases at V and 3 bases at J, leaving 7 bases unmatched. Looked up from germline, CDR1 is GTSNPN and CDR2 is SVGIG (reference sequence). The CDR3 is 14 residues long. The CDR3 loop is CAWGSGQSYNEQFF. In DNA form, the CDR3 reads TGTGCCTGGGGCTCGGGACAGAGCTACAATGAGCAGTTCTTC. Filled out from reference TRBV30 and TRBJ2-1, the complete variable domain reads SQTIHQWPATLVQPVGSPLSLECTVEGTSNPNLYWYRQAAGRGLQLLFYSVGIGQISSEVPQNLSASRPQDRQFILSSKKLLLSDSGFYLCAWGSGQSYNEQFFGPGTRLTVL.

This clonotype was detected only a few times. The chain couples TRBV20-1 to TRBJ2-3, with D unresolved. There are 11 residues in the CDR3. The V end was cut by 6 bases, the J end by 9 bases, with 13 bases between. Looked up from germline, CDR1 is DFQATT and CDR2 is SNEGSKA (reference sequence). The CDR3 spells CSAETSKTQYF. In DNA, the CDR3 is TGCAGTGCCGAGACATCTAAAACGCAGTATTTT.

This clonotype turned up a few times. The V call is TRBV12-3 or TRBV12-4, the J call TRBJ1-2; 8 bases are a match to TRBD1. J was trimmed by 9 bases and V by 3 bases; bases with no gene match: 9. The CDR3 length is 14 residues. CDR3 region: CASSFQGAPISYTF. The CDR3 DNA sequence: TGTGCCAGCAGTTTTCAGGGGGCTCCTATTAGCTACACCTTC.

This clonotype turned up a few times. J is TRBJ2-7 and V is TRBV6-1; TRBD1 matches at 8 bases. V lost 7 bases to trimming and J lost 0 bases; unmatched junction nucleotides: 2. The germline V gene has CDR1 MNHNS and CDR2 SASEGT. This CDR3 contains 13 residues. DNA of the CDR3: TGTGCCAGCAACAGGGGGAGCTCCTACGAGCAGTACTTC. It yields the protein CASNRGSSYEQYF.

This clonotype showed up just a few times. This chain uses TRBV24-1 with TRBJ1-4, with 11 bases aligning to TRBD1. J lost 7 bases, V lost 3 bases, and 3 bases had no gene match. This CDR3 has 15 amino acids. Germline-derived CDR1 and CDR2 are KGHDR and SFDVKD. CDR3 bases: TGTGCCACCAGTGATACCGGGACAGGGGGTGAAAAACTGTTTTTT. The encoded protein is CATSDTGTGGEKLFF.

This chain connects TRBV21-1 to TRBJ2-3. TRBV21-1 is an annotated pseudogene. The CDR3 spans 11 residues. CDR3 in DNA: TGTGCCAGCAGCCGCACAGATACGCAGTATTTT. Protein: CASSRTDTQYF.

The CDR3 DNA reads as TGCGCCAGCCTCGTGGAGAGCCCTAACTATGGCTACACCTTC. It specifies CASLVESPNYGYTF. The chain couples TRBV5-1 to TRBJ1-2; D ambiguous. Per the germline V gene, CDR1 is SGHRS and CDR2 is YFSETQ. Trimming removed 7 bases from V and 0 bases from J, with 13 bases in between. The CDR3 runs to 14 residues.

V usage is TRBV7-2 and J usage is TRBJ2-3; D gene uncertain. The germline V gene has CDR1 SGHTA and CDR2 FQGNSA. The length of the CDR3 is 15 residues. Trimming removed 2 bases at V and 2 bases at J, with 11 bases between. The CDR3 nucleotides are TGTGCCAGCAGCTTAAGGCAGGTCTCCACAGATACGCAGTATTTT. Translation: CASSLRQVSTDTQYF.

The chain couples TRBV28 to TRBJ2-4; D perhaps matches TRBD2 (6 bases). The V end lost 8 bases, the J end lost 1 base, and 9 bases lay between the germline ends. This CDR3 region has 13 residues. Germline CDR1 is MDHEN and CDR2 is SYDVKM. CDR3 DNA sequence: TGTGCCAGCGGACGGGGGGCCAAAAACATTCAGTACTTC. Translated: CASGRGAKNIQYF. The full variable domain, rest sourced from reference TRBV28 and TRBJ2-4, is DVKVTQSSRYLVKRTGEKVFLECVQDMDHENMFWYRQDPGLGLRLIYFSYDVKMKEKGDIPEGYSVSREKKERFSLILESASTNQTSMYLCASGRGAKNIQYFGAGTRLSVL.

This clonotype showed up just a few times. The V and J genes are TRBV7-9 and TRBJ2-5; D is uncertain. The germline gives CDR1 SEHNR, CDR2 FQNEAQ (reference sequence). The length of the CDR3 is 11 residues. V lost 3 bases and J 5 bases, leaving 4 bases between the germline ends. CDR3 nucleotides: TGTGCCAGCAGCTTCGGGGAGACCCAGTACTTC. Residues: CASSFGETQYF.

The chain combines TRBV5-1 with TRBJ2-2; 9 nucleotides match TRBD1. The ends lost 1 base at V and 1 base at J; junction bases unmatched: 5. The CDR3 totals 17 residues. CDR1 is SGHRS, CDR2 YFSETQ, per germline. The CDR3 DNA reads as TGCGCCAGCAGCTTGTCCGTGGGACAGGGGAACACCGGGGAGCTGTTTTTT. The encoded protein is CASSLSVGQGNTGELFF.

The V gene is TRBV28, the J gene TRBJ2-1; 14 bases fit TRBD2. CDR1 MDHEN and CDR2 SYDVKM come from the germline V gene. The CDR3 is made up of 17 amino acids. The ends lost 4 bases at V and 2 bases at J; junction bases unmatched: 4. The CDR3: CASSSTSGRAPYNEQFF. CDR3 DNA: TGTGCCAGCAGTTCGACTAGCGGGAGGGCCCCCTACAATGAGCAGTTCTTC.

This clonotype was recorded a few times. V and J are TRBV27 and TRBJ1-1; TRBD1 agrees at 7 bases. Germline CDR1 is MNHEY and CDR2 is SMNVEV (reference sequence). The CDR3 covers 15 residues. After removal of 0 bases from V and 1 base from J, the junction contained 2 bases not matched to a gene. The CDR3 sequence is CASSLSTGTNTEAFF. CDR3 bases: TGTGCCAGCAGTTTATCGACAGGGACGAACACTGAAGCTTTCTTT.

The genes are TRBV19 and TRBJ2-1; D possibly corresponds to TRBD2 (5 bases). The CDR3 is 15 residues long. Trimming pared 5 bases from V and 4 bases from J, leaving 15 bases between. CDR1 and CDR2 (germline): LNHDA, SQIVND (reference sequence). The CDR3 DNA is TGTGCCAGTAGTTTATCCCTCGGCGGGTACAATGAGCAGTTCTTC. Translation gives CASSLSLGGYNEQFF.

This clonotype was counted between two and nine times. This rearrangement joins TRBV12-3 or TRBV12-4 to TRBJ1-2; D is unresolved. This CDR3 contains 13 residues. V lost 5 bases, J lost 5 bases, and 12 bases lay in between. The chain's CDR3 is CASSPSDGYGYTF. The CDR3 coding sequence is TGTGCCAGCAGTCCATCGGACGGATATGGCTACACCTTC.

The chain carries TRBV5-1 and TRBJ1-1, with 8 nucleotides matching TRBD1. The germline gives CDR1 SGHRS, CDR2 YFSETQ. With 3 bases clipped from V and 5 bases from J, the junction kept 6 bases outside the gene matches. The CDR3 has 14 residues. CDR3 DNA: TGCGCCAGCAGCTCTCAGGGGGCAGGGACTGAAGCTTTCTTT. Encoded protein: CASSSQGAGTEAFF.

This clonotype has a handful of counts. The genes are TRBV7-2 and TRBJ1-2; 11 bases are a match to TRBD1. This CDR3 spans 16 amino acids. The junction had 10 bases not matched to a gene; V was cut back by 2 bases and J by 8 bases. Germline CDR1 reads SGHTA; CDR2 reads FQGNSA. In nucleotides, the CDR3 is TGTGCCAGCAGCTTAAGCCAAGGGACAGGGGGACGCGGCTACACCTTC. This sequence encodes CASSLSQGTGGRGYTF.